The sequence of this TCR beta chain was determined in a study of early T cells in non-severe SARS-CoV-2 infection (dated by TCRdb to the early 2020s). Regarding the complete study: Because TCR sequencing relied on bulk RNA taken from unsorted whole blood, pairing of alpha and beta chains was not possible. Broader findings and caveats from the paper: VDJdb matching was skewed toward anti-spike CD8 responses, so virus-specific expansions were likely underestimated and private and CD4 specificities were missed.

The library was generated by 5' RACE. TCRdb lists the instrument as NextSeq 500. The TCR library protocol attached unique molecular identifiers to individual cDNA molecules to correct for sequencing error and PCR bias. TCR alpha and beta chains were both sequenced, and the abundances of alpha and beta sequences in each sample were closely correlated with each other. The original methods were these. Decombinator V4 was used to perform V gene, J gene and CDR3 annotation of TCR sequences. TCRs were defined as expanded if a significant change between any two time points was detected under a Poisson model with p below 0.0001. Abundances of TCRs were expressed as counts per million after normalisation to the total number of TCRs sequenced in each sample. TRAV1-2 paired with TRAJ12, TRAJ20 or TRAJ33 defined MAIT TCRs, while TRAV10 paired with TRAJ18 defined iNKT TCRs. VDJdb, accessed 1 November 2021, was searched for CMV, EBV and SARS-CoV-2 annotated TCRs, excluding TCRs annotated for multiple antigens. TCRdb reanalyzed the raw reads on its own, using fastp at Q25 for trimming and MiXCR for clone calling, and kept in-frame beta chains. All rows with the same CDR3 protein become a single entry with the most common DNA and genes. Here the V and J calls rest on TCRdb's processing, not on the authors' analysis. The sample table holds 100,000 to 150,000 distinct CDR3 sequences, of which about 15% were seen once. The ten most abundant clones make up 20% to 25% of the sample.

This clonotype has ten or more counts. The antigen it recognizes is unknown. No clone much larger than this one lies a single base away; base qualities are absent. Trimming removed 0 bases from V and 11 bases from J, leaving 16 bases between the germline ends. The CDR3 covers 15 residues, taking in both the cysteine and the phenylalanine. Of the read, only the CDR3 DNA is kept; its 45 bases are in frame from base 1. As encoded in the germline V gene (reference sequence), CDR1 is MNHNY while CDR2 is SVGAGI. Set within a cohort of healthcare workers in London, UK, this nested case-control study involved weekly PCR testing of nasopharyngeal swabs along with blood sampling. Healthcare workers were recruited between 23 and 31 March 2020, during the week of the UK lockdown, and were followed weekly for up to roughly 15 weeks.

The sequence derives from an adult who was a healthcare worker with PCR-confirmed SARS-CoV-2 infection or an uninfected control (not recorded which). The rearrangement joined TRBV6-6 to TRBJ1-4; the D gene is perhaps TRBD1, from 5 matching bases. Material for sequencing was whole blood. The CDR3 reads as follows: CASSYSVGARDKLFF. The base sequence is TGTGCCAGCAGTTACTCAGTCGGGGCTCGGGATAAACTGTTTTTT.